Listed below are T cell receptor beta chains from one sample, sequenced in a study of T cells after yellow fever vaccination. MiXCR, applied by TCRdb to the 5' RACE reads, yields one record per CDR3 protein. The table has approximately 340,000 distinct CDR3 sequences, 8.7% seen once. The specimen comprised PBMCs, sampled on the day of the first yellow fever vaccination. All receptors come from a man in his late teens or twenties who received the YFV17D yellow fever vaccine. The CDR3 runs from the conserved cysteine through the conserved F or W. A D gene is named only where the DNA matches it firmly. Clone size is given for some rows only: seen once, a few or many times, or a class if the clone is expanded.

NA,TRBV7-9,TRBJ2-5,12,NA,CASTGGQETQYF,TGTGCCAGCACCGGGGGCCAAGAGACCCAGTACTTC
NA,TRBV7-2,TRBJ2-5,15,many,CASSFLPGLGETQYF,TGTGCCAGCAGCTTTTTGCCCGGACTGGGGGAGACCCAGTACTTC
NA,TRBV7-1,TRBJ2-1,15,NA,CASSSYQGGGNEQFF,TGTGCCAGCAGCTCCTACCAAGGGGGAGGGAATGAGCAGTTCTTC
NA,TRBV5-6,TRBJ2-7,12,NA,CASSLRPHEQYF,TGTGCCAGCAGCCTGCGGCCCCACGAGCAGTACTTC
NA,TRBV4-3,TRBJ2-3,13,few,CASSQDFLDTQYF,TGCGCCAGCAGCCAAGATTTTTTAGATACGCAGTATTTT
NA,TRBV7-2,TRBJ1-6,11,NA,CASSPDRALHF,TGTGCCAGCAGCCCCGACCGAGCCCTCCACTTT
NA,TRBV20-1,TRBJ1-4,10,few,CSAQREKLFF,TGCAGTGCCCAGCGCGAAAAACTGTTTTTT
NA,TRBV20-1,TRBJ2-7,14,NA,CSARADREVNEQYF,TGCAGTGCTAGGGCCGACAGGGAGGTCAACGAGCAGTACTTC
NA,TRBV30,TRBJ2-1,14,few,CAWSFSGIYNEQFF,TGTGCCTGGAGTTTTAGCGGTATTTACAATGAGCAGTTCTTC
TRBD1,TRBV7-2,TRBJ1-1,15,NA,CASSLRSQGGTEAFF,TGTGCCAGCAGCTTACGGTCGCAGGGGGGGACTGAAGCTTTCTTT
TRBD2,TRBV6-1,TRBJ2-3,15,few,CASAYSGLATDTQYF,TGTGCCAGCGCCTATTCGGGACTAGCTACAGATACGCAGTATTTT
NA,TRBV5-1,TRBJ2-7,13,few,CASSLAGTYEQYF,TGCGCCAGCAGCTTGGCTGGGACATACGAGCAGTACTTC
NA,TRBV14,TRBJ1-5,14,many,CASSQSYSNQPQHF,TGTGCCAGCAGCCAAAGTTATAGCAATCAGCCCCAGCATTTT
TRBD2,TRBV7-9,TRBJ2-3,17,few,CASSPRKRGGGTDTQYF,TGTGCCAGCAGCCCCCGAAAGCGGGGGGGAGGCACAGATACGCAGTATTTT
TRBD2,TRBV11-2,TRBJ2-3,15,few,CASSSGLARADTQYF,TGTGCCAGCAGCTCAGGACTAGCGAGGGCAGATACGCAGTATTTT
TRBD2,TRBV6-2/TRBV6-3,TRBJ2-3,15,NA,CASSIWRGGPDTQYF,TGTGCCAGCAGCATCTGGCGGGGGGGCCCAGATACGCAGTATTTT
NA,TRBV19,TRBJ2-2,15,few,CASSIEFWGTGELFF,TGTGCCAGTAGTATTGAGTTCTGGGGGACCGGGGAGCTGTTTTTT
NA,TRBV12-3/TRBV12-4,TRBJ2-7,15,NA,CASSLGQRSSYEQYF,TGTGCCAGCAGTTTAGGACAGAGGAGCTCCTACGAGCAGTACTTC
TRBD2,TRBV5-6,TRBJ2-5,14,NA,CASSLVGEGETQYF,TGTGCCAGCAGCTTGGTAGGGGAGGGGGAGACCCAGTACTTC
TRBD1,TRBV9,TRBJ2-5,14,few,CASSVADRVETQYF,TGTGCCAGCAGCGTAGCGGACAGGGTTGAGACCCAGTACTTC
TRBD2,TRBV5-1,TRBJ2-3,15,few,CASGGGPNPTDTQYF,TGCGCCAGCGGGGGAGGGCCCAACCCCACAGATACGCAGTATTTT
NA,TRBV19,TRBJ1-2,14,NA,CASRHTGRLYGYTF,TGTGCCAGTAGACATACTGGACGGCTGTATGGCTACACCTTC